A few counts support the clone carrying this T cell receptor (beta chain). The target antigen is unknown. The data originate from a study of identical twins. Carrying unique molecular identifiers, the cDNA also gained a universal primer site through template switching. TCRdb reanalysed the 5' RACE reads using MiXCR and keeps one entry per CDR3 protein. The table records 220,000 or so distinct CDR3 sequences, about 7% of them present only once. The CDR3 covers 17 residues. Germline lookup yields CDR1 LGHDT and CDR2 YNNKEL (reference sequence). V trimming: 4 bases; J trimming: 4 bases; junction bases outside the gene matches: 9. Study-wide findings and caveats: Abundant cord blood beta clonotypes carried fewer insertions; memory repertoires showed none.

This sample also appeared in a second study, on yellow fever vaccine responses in identical twins.

This clonotype was sampled from a woman aged 18 to 35 in good health. Sample: memory (CD45RO+) T cells sorted from blood. The chain is built from TRBV3-1 and TRBJ2-7; 14 bases agree with TRBD2. In nucleotides, the CDR3 is TGTGCCAGCAGCCGGGGGACTAGCGGGAGTCTCATGTACGAGCAGTACTTC. Its translation: CASSRGTSGSLMYEQYF.